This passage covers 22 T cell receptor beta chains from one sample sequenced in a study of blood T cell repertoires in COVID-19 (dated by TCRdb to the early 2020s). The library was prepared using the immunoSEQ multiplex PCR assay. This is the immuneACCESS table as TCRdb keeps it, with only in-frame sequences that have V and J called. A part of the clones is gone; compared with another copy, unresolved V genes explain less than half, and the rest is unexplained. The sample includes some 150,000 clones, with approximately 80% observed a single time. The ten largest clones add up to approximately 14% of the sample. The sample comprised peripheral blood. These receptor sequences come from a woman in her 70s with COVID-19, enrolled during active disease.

DNA of the CDR3: TGTGCCAGCAGCCGGGGCAGGGTCTTGACCGGGGAGCTGTTTTTT. Translated: CASSRGRVLTGELFF. The rearrangement links TRBV14 to TRBJ2-2; D possibly corresponds to TRBD1 (5 bases). Germline assignment: CDR1 SGHDN and CDR2 FVKESK. V was shortened by 4 bases and J by 5 bases, with 14 bases between the two germline ends. The CDR3 has 15 residues.

The CDR3 sequence: CASSLKQGYEQYF. For the CDR3, the DNA is TGTGCCAGCAGTTTAAAACAGGGCTACGAGCAGTACTTC. The chain is built from TRBV27 and TRBJ2-7; D is perhaps TRBD1 (6 bases). Trimming removed 2 bases at V and 3 bases at J, with 8 bases between. This CDR3 spans 13 amino acids. The V gene's germline CDR1 is MNHEY and CDR2 SMNVEV (reference sequence).

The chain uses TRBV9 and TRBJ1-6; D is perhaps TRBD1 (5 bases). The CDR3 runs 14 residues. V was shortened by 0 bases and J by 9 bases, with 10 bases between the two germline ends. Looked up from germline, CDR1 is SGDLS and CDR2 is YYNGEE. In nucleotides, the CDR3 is TGTGCCAGCAGCGTAGAGGGGCGTGGTTCACCCCTCCACTTT. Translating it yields CASSVEGRGSPLHF. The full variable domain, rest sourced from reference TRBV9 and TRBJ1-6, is DSGVTQTPKHLITATGQRVTLRCSPRSGDLSVYWYQQSLDQGLQFLIQYYNGEERAKGNILERFSAQQFPDLHSELNLSSLELGDSALYFCASSVEGRGSPLHFGNGTRLTVT.

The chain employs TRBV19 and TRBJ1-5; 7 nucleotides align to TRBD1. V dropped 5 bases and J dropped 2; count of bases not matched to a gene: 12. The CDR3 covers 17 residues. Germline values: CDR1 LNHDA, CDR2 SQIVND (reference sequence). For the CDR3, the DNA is TGTGCCAGTAGTCCAGATCCGACAGGGCCGGGCAATCAGCCCCAGCATTTT. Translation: CASSPDPTGPGNQPQHF.

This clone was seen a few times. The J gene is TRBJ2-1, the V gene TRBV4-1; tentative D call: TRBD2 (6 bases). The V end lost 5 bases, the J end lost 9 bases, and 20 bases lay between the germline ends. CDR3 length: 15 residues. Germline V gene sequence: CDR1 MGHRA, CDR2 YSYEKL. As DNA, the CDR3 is TGCGCCAGCAGCTACCCGGGAGCCGTGGGCGGTGAGCAGTTCTTC. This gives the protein CASSYPGAVGGEQFF.

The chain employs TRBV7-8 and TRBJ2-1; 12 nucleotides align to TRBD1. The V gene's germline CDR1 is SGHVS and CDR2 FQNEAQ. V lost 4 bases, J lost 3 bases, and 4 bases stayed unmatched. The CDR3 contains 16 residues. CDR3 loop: CASSSGQGAVYNEQFF. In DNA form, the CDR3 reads TGTGCCAGCAGCTCGGGACAGGGGGCTGTCTACAATGAGCAGTTCTTC.

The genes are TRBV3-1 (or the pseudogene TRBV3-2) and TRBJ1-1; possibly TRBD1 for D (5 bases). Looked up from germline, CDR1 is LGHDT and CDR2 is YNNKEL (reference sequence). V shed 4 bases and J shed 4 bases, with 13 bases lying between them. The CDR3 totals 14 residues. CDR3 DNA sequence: TGTGCCAGCAGCCCGCGACCTGACAGCACTGAAGCTTTCTTT. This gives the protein CASSPRPDSTEAFF.

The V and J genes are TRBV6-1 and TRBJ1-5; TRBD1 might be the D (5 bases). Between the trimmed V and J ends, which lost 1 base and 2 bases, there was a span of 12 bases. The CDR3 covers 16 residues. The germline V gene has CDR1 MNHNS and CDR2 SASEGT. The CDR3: CASSEGAQGGNQPQHF. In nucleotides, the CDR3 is TGTGCCAGCAGTGAAGGGGCCCAGGGCGGCAATCAGCCCCAGCATTTT.

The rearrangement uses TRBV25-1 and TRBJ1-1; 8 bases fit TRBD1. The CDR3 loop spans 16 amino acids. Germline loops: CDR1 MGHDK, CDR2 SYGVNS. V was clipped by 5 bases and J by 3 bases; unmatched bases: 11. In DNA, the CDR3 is TGTGCCAGCAGTACAGGGGGAGGGCCCTGGGACACTGAAGCTTTCTTT. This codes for CASSTGGGPWDTEAFF.

Written as DNA, the CDR3 is TGTGCCAGCAGCCAAGATCTAGCAGCGGAACTAACCACAGATACGCAGTATTTT. This sequence encodes CASSQDLAAELTTDTQYF. The rearrangement uses TRBV3-1 (or the pseudogene TRBV3-2) and TRBJ2-3; maybe TRBD2 (5 bases). CDR3 length: 18 residues. CDR1 and CDR2 (germline): LGHDT, YNNKEL (reference sequence). Trimming cost V 0 bases and J 2 bases, with 18 bases left between them.

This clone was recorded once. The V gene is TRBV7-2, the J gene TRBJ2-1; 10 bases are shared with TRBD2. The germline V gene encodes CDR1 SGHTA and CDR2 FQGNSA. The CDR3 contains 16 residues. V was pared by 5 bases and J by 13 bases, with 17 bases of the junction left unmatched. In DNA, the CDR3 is TGTGCCAGCAGCCCCTCTGGCACTAGCGGGGTCTTTGAACAGTTCTTC. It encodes CASSPSGTSGVFEQFF.

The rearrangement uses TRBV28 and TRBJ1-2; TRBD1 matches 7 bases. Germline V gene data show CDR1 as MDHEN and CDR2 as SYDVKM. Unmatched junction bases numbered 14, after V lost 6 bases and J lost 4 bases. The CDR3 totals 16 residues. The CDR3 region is CASRIERDRPFYGYTF. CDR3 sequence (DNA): TGTGCCAGCAGGATCGAAAGGGACAGACCCTTCTATGGCTACACCTTC.

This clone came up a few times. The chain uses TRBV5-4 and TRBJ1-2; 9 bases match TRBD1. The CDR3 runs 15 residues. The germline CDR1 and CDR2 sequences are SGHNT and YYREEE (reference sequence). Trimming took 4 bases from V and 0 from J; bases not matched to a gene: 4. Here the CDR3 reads CASSTRTGANYGYTF. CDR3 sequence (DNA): TGTGCCAGCAGCACACGGACAGGGGCTAACTATGGCTACACCTTC.

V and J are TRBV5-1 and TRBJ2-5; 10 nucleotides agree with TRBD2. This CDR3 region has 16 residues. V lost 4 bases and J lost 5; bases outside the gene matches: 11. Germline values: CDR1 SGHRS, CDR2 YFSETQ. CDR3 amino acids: CASSPNIAGGMETQYF. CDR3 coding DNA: TGCGCCAGCAGCCCCAATATAGCGGGGGGCATGGAGACCCAGTACTTC.

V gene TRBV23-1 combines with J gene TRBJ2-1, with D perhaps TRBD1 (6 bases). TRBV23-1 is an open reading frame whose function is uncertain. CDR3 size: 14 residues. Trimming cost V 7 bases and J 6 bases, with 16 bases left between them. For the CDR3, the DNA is TGCGCCAGCAACTCCGCAGGGGCGATCAATGAGCAGTTCTTC. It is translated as CASNSAGAINEQFF.

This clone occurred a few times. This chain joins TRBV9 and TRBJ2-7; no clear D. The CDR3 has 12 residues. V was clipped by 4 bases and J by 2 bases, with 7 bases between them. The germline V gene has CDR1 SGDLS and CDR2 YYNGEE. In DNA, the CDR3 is TGTGCCAGCAGCCCCCAGACCTACGAGCAGTACGTC. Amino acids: CASSPQTYEQYV.

CDR3 sequence: CASSSLGPTDTQYF. The CDR3 DNA reads TGTGCCAGCAGCTCGTTGGGGCCCACAGATACGCAGTATTTT. The chain couples TRBV7-2 to TRBJ2-3, with D possibly being TRBD1 (5 bases). There are 14 residues in the CDR3. The V end was cut by 4 bases, the J end by 2 bases, with 10 bases between. Germline V CDR1 and CDR2: SGHTA, FQGNSA.

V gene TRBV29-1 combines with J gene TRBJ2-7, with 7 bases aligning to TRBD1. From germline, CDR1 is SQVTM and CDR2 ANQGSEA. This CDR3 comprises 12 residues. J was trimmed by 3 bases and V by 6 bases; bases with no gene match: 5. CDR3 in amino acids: CSVGDSLYEQYF. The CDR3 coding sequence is TGCAGCGTGGGGGACAGTCTCTACGAGCAGTACTTC.

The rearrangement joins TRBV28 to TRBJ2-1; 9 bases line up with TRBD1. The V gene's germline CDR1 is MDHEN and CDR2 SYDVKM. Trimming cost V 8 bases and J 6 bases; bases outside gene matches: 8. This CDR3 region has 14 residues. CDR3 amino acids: CASGDREKSNEQFF. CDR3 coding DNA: TGTGCCAGCGGGGACAGGGAAAAGTCCAATGAGCAGTTCTTC.

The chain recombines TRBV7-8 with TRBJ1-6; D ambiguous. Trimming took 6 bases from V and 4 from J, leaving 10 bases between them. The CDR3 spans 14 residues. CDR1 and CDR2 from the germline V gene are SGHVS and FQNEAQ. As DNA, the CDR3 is TGTGCCAGCAGGGTTGGAGCATATAATTCACCCCTCCACTTT. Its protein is CASRVGAYNSPLHF.

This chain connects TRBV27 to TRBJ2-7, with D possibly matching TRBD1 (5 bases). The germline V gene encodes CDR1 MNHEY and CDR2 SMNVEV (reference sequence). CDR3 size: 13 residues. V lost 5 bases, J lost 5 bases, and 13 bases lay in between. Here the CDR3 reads CASSPQTVHEQYF. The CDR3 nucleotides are TGTGCCAGCAGTCCCCAGACAGTCCACGAGCAGTACTTC.

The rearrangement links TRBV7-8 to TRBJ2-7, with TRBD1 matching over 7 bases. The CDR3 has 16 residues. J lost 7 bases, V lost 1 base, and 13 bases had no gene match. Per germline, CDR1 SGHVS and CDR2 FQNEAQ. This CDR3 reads CASSLGINRGIGEQYV. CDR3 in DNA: TGTGCCAGCAGCTTAGGGATCAACAGGGGTATCGGGGAGCAGTACGTC.